A selection of T cell receptor beta chains follows, all from one sample in a study of blood T cell repertoires in COVID-19. Method: immunoSEQ multiplex PCR; TCRdb's copy keeps in-frame clones and lacks some. Among more than 250,000 clones listed, about nine tenths were seen once. The material sequenced was PBMCs or T cells enriched from blood (not recorded which). The receptors shown here come from a woman aged 18-29 years who had recovered from COVID-19. Each CDR3 is given with its conserved first and last residue. The order of the fields is J gene, D gene, V gene, CDR3 length, CDR3 protein. D genes are given only for firm matches.

J: TRBJ1-6; D: .; V: TRBV7-2; length: 16; CDR3: CASSFTSSPGDSPLHF
J: TRBJ1-4; D: TRBD1; V: TRBV27; length: 16; CDR3: CASSKNTGTGVEKLFF
J: TRBJ2-5; D: .; V: TRBV7-2; length: 14; CDR3: CASSQNSGEETQYF
J: TRBJ2-7; D: TRBD2; V: TRBV11-1; length: 14; CDR3: CASNSGLAGNEQYF
J: TRBJ1-1; D: TRBD1; V: TRBV6-2/TRBV6-3; length: 13; CDR3: CASSYSTGTEAFF
J: TRBJ1-1; D: TRBD1; V: TRBV9; length: 16; CDR3: CASSAGGGPRGTEAFF
J: TRBJ2-1; D: TRBD1; V: TRBV19; length: 12; CDR3: CAISDRANEQFF
J: TRBJ2-7; D: TRBD1; V: TRBV30; length: 16; CDR3: CAWRRNLGTGRNEQYF
J: TRBJ2-3; D: TRBD1; V: TRBV9; length: 15; CDR3: CASSYGGTGRDTQYF
J: TRBJ1-4; D: .; V: TRBV5-1; length: 15; CDR3: CASSPDRATNEKLFF
J: TRBJ2-2; D: TRBD1; V: TRBV12-5; length: 17; CDR3: CASGLVRGTGDEVALFF
J: TRBJ2-5; D: .; V: TRBV9; length: 12; CDR3: CASSTTRETQYF
J: TRBJ2-3; D: .; V: TRBV6-1; length: 14; CDR3: CASSESLGTDTQYF
J: TRBJ1-1; D: TRBD1; V: TRBV2; length: 14; CDR3: CASRDRQGNTEAFF
J: TRBJ1-2; D: .; V: TRBV19; length: 15; CDR3: CASSIRQTANYGYTF
J: TRBJ2-1; D: .; V: TRBV5-6; length: 12; CDR3: CASASQGHEQFF
J: TRBJ2-3; D: .; V: TRBV20-1; length: 16; CDR3: CSASRYLGAYTDTQYF
J: TRBJ2-7; D: TRBD2; V: TRBV5-4; length: 17; CDR3: CASSLASGGLLIYEQYF
J: TRBJ1-1; D: TRBD1; V: TRBV27; length: 14; CDR3: CATHVGQGGTEAFF
J: TRBJ1-2; D: .; V: TRBV30; length: 13; CDR3: CAWSVDTDYGYTF
J: TRBJ1-2; D: .; V: TRBV9; length: 12; CDR3: CASSVGWRGYTF
J: TRBJ2-7; D: TRBD2; V: TRBV5-4; length: 14; CDR3: CATSTASGRSEQYF
J: TRBJ2-1; D: .; V: TRBV7-7; length: 13; CDR3: CASSLPGHNEQFF
J: TRBJ2-7; D: .; V: TRBV12-3/TRBV12-4; length: 13; CDR3: CASSRTGMYEQYF
J: TRBJ1-2; D: .; V: TRBV19; length: 17; CDR3: CASSISNRAIYSYGYTF
J: TRBJ2-7; D: TRBD1; V: TRBV29-1; length: 13; CDR3: CSVEEGTDYEQYF
J: TRBJ2-7; D: TRBD2; V: TRBV9; length: 15; CDR3: CASSVGTSGLYEQYF
J: TRBJ2-5; D: .; V: TRBV13; length: 14; CDR3: CASSPGRPVETQYF
J: TRBJ2-7; D: TRBD1; V: TRBV29-1; length: 13; CDR3: CSVEPGQDDEQYF
J: TRBJ1-1; D: TRBD1; V: TRBV3-1/TRBV3-2; length: 14; CDR3: CASSLGTGGTEAFF
J: TRBJ1-1; D: .; V: TRBV11-2; length: 14; CDR3: CASSSMTVNTEAFF
J: TRBJ1-4; D: .; V: TRBV5-1; length: 17; CDR3: CASSQYEQGRRSEKLFF
J: TRBJ2-7; D: .; V: TRBV6-5; length: 16; CDR3: CASSYRADAGSSEQYF
J: TRBJ2-7; D: TRBD2; V: TRBV28; length: 15; CDR3: CASSERGLSSYEQYF
J: TRBJ1-1; D: TRBD1; V: TRBV7-8; length: 13; CDR3: CASSLIGTERAFF
J: TRBJ2-2; D: .; V: TRBV5-5; length: 14; CDR3: CASSLAGVTGELFF
J: TRBJ2-3; D: .; V: TRBV28; length: 15; CDR3: CASSTAGTLTDTQYF
J: TRBJ2-7; D: TRBD2; V: TRBV9; length: 14; CDR3: CASSVVVSGSEQYF
J: TRBJ1-2; D: .; V: TRBV5-1; length: 16; CDR3: CASSPGVGGANYGYTF
J: TRBJ1-2; D: TRBD1; V: TRBV29-1; length: 14; CDR3: CSVDPLTGGGGYTF
J: TRBJ1-2; D: TRBD1; V: TRBV9; length: 14; CDR3: CASSGGDRGYGYTF
J: TRBJ1-5; D: .; V: TRBV6-5; length: 13; CDR3: CASSYDGGQPQHF
J: TRBJ1-1; D: TRBD1; V: TRBV18; length: 14; CDR3: CASSPDREITEAFF
J: TRBJ2-5; D: TRBD2; V: TRBV2; length: 15; CDR3: CASSEALAGPETQYF
J: TRBJ2-5; D: TRBD1; V: TRBV29-1; length: 13; CDR3: CSVEHTGEETQYF
J: TRBJ2-1; D: TRBD2; V: TRBV7-2; length: 15; CDR3: CASSPEASGHNEQFF
J: TRBJ1-2; D: .; V: TRBV4-3; length: 16; CDR3: CASSQDLSAFNYGYTF
J: TRBJ2-3; D: TRBD2; V: TRBV7-9; length: 11; CDR3: CASSREATQYF
J: TRBJ2-5; D: .; V: TRBV10-3; length: 14; CDR3: CAIKPGSDQETQYF